A single sample gave rise to the 18 T cell receptor beta chains below, sequenced in a study of OX40 agonist ivuxolimab in advanced cancers. The table came from immunoSEQ multiplex PCR; TCRdb's copy has only in-frame clones and leaves some out. The sample consists of about 54,000 clones, approximately 91% of them appearing once. Here the sequenced sample was CD4+ or CD8+ T cells sorted from blood, taken in a trial of the OX40 agonist ivuxolimab. The receptors originated from an adult with an advanced solid tumor such as melanoma, head and neck, liver or kidney cancer.

This chain connects TRBV6-9 to TRBJ1-5, with a tentative D call TRBD1 (5 bases). The germline V gene has CDR1 MNHGY and CDR2 SVAAGI. V shed 2 bases and J shed 2 bases, with 13 bases lying between them. This CDR3 is built from 16 residues. The CDR3 DNA reads as TGTGCCAGCAGTTATAGGGGAGTGGCAGGCAATCAGCCCCAGCATTTT. Protein product: CASSYRGVAGNQPQHF.

The rearrangement uses TRBV28 and TRBJ2-4, with D maybe TRBD2 (5 bases). The germline V and J ends were trimmed by 5 bases and 1 base, with 15 bases remaining between them. The CDR3 sequence is 16 residues long. The germline CDR1 and CDR2 sequences are MDHEN and SYDVKM. The CDR3 DNA is TGTGCCAGCAGTCCCCCCAGGAGGTTGGCCAAAAACATTCAGTACTTC. Its protein product is CASSPPRRLAKNIQYF.

The rearrangement links TRBV5-4 to TRBJ1-5, with D possibly TRBD1 on 6 matching bases. The CDR3 totals 15 residues. V was clipped by 1 base and J by 2 bases, with 10 bases between them. Germline-derived CDR1 and CDR2 are SGHNT and YYREEE (reference sequence). The CDR3 sequence: CASSLFGGGNQPQHF. CDR3 coding DNA: TGTGCCAGCAGCTTGTTCGGGGGCGGCAATCAGCCCCAGCATTTT.

The J gene is TRBJ2-5, the V gene TRBV28; TRBD2 aligns across 10 bases. The CDR3 totals 16 residues. From germline, CDR1 is MDHEN and CDR2 SYDVKM. With V trimmed by 1 base and J by 5 bases, 7 bases remained unmatched. The CDR3 nucleotides read TGTGCCAGCAGTTTATTGGGCCTAGCGGGGGAGGAGACCCAGTACTTC. Translation: CASSLLGLAGEETQYF.

This chain uses TRBV5-1 with TRBJ2-3; the match to TRBD2 covers 10 bases. CDR1 and CDR2 (germline): SGHRS, YFSETQ. The CDR3 is 20 amino acids. V lost 0 bases and J lost 1; bases outside the gene matches: 14. Written as DNA, the CDR3 is TGCGCCAGCAGCTTGGCCCAGAGCGGGAGGGCCTGGTGGGGCACAGATACGCAGTATTTT. It is translated as CASSLAQSGRAWWGTDTQYF.

This chain connects TRBV4-1 to TRBJ2-4; D gene unclear. The V end was cut by 1 base, the J end by 10 bases, with 20 bases between. This CDR3 spans 16 amino acids. Germline V lookup: CDR1 MGHRA, CDR2 YSYEKL. In DNA, the CDR3 is TGCGCCAGCAGCCAAGCCCTACTAAGGACGACGAGTATTCAGTACTTC. This codes for CASSQALLRTTSIQYF.

The CDR3 nucleotides are TGTGCCAGCAGCTTGGAGGCAGGGGGGGGCACTGAAGCTTTCTTT. Translation: CASSLEAGGGTEAFF. The chain carries TRBV5-4 and TRBJ1-1, with 7 nucleotides matching TRBD1. The germline gives CDR1 SGHNT, CDR2 YYREEE (reference sequence). The CDR3 sequence is 15 residues long. The V and J ends lost 0 bases and 4 bases, in that order; junction bases with no gene match: 6. The complete variable domain, with remaining parts taken from reference TRBV5-4 and TRBJ1-1, reads ETGVTQSPTHLIKTRGQQVTLRCSSQSGHNTVSWYQQALGQGPQFIFQYYREEENGRGNFPPRFSGLQFPNYSSELNVNALELDDSALYLCASSLEAGGGTEAFFGQGTRLTVV.

The chain uses TRBV5-5 and TRBJ2-3; D possibly matches TRBD1 or TRBD2 (5 bases each). The CDR3 extends over 19 amino acids. V was shortened by 1 base and J by 2 bases, with 23 bases between the two germline ends. Germline CDR1 reads SGHKS; CDR2 reads YYEKEE (reference sequence). The CDR3 loop is CASSLQGLGGTLTTDTQYF. The CDR3 DNA is TGTGCCAGCAGCTTGCAGGGCTTGGGTGGGACCTTGACCACAGATACGCAGTATTTT.

The V and J genes are TRBV10-1 and TRBJ2-5; 14 nucleotides line up with TRBD2. The last part of the DNA fits TRBJ2-7 better; the J call may be wrong. Looked up from germline, CDR1 is WNHNN and CDR2 is SYGVQD (reference sequence). CDR3 size: 17 residues. CDR3 coding DNA: TGCGCCATTACAAGGACTAGCGGGAGGCCCGTGAGGTACGAGCAGTACTTC. Protein: CAITRTSGRPVRYEQYF.

This rearrangement joins TRBV11-2 to TRBJ2-1, with 10 bases that match TRBD2. The CDR3 is made up of 16 amino acids. Germline loops: CDR1 SGHAT, CDR2 FQNNGV. V lost 3 bases and J lost 7; bases outside the gene matches: 9. The CDR3 loop is CASSLGGWGLANEQFF. The CDR3 DNA reads TGTGCCAGCAGCTTGGGAGGGTGGGGACTAGCGAATGAGCAGTTCTTC. The complete variable domain, with remaining parts taken from reference TRBV11-2 and TRBJ2-1, reads EAGVAQSPRYKIIEKRQSVAFWCNPISGHATLYWYQQILGQGPKLLIQFQNNGVVDDSQLPKDRFSAERLKGVDSTLKIQPAKLEDSAVYLCASSLGGWGLANEQFFGPGTRLTVL.

This chain joins TRBV5-1 and TRBJ2-5; no reliable D call. The germline V gene encodes CDR1 SGHRS and CDR2 YFSETQ. The ends were cut back, 5 bases at V and 5 bases at J, with 16 bases in the middle. The CDR3 consists of 14 residues. The CDR3 region has the DNA TGCGCCAGCAGGACCGTCATAGAAAAGGAGACCCAGTACTTC. It yields the protein CASRTVIEKETQYF.

V is TRBV5-4 and J is TRBJ2-3; 12 positions match TRBD2. This CDR3 spans 19 amino acids. Germline loops: CDR1 SGHNT, CDR2 YYREEE (reference sequence). Unmatched junction bases numbered 8, after V lost 0 bases and J lost 0 bases. The CDR3 sequence is CASSLEASGREPSTDTQYF. The CDR3 nucleotides are TGTGCCAGCAGCTTGGAGGCTAGCGGGAGGGAGCCCAGCACAGATACGCAGTATTTT. The variable domain in full, with the rest retrieved from reference TRBV5-4 and TRBJ2-3, is ETGVTQSPTHLIKTRGQQVTLRCSSQSGHNTVSWYQQALGQGPQFIFQYYREEENGRGNFPPRFSGLQFPNYSSELNVNALELDDSALYLCASSLEASGREPSTDTQYFGPGTRLTVL.

The V call is TRBV6-1, the J call TRBJ1-6; weak D call: TRBD1 (5 bases). V lost 0 bases and J 8 bases, leaving 14 bases between the germline ends. The CDR3 loop spans 16 amino acids. CDR1 and CDR2 (germline): MNHNS, SASEGT. The CDR3 spells CASSEAQGRPYSPLHF. The CDR3 DNA reads TGTGCCAGCAGTGAAGCCCAGGGACGGCCTTATTCACCCCTCCACTTT.

The V call is TRBV5-5, the J call TRBJ2-7; 7 nucleotides line up with TRBD1. Germline V gives CDR1 SGHKS, CDR2 YYEKEE (reference sequence). CDR3 length: 14 residues. J was trimmed by 2 bases and V by 4 bases; bases with no gene match: 6. CDR3 bases: TGTGCCAGCAGCCACAGGGGCACCACCTACGAGCAGTACTTC. Translating it yields CASSHRGTTYEQYF.

J is TRBJ1-1 and V is TRBV10-3; D remains ambiguous. The germline V and J ends were trimmed by 6 bases and 4 bases, with 9 bases remaining between them. Looked up from germline, CDR1 is ENHRY and CDR2 is SYGVKD. This CDR3 region has 12 residues. CDR3 protein: CAISPEATEAFF. DNA of the CDR3: TGTGCCATCAGCCCGGAGGCCACTGAAGCTTTCTTT.

The rearrangement joins TRBV29-1 to TRBJ2-1, with D hard to call. Trimming stripped 3 bases from V and 10 bases from J, with 7 bases between. This CDR3 has 10 amino acids. Germline CDR1 and CDR2: SQVTM and ANQGSEA. This CDR3 is CSVDANEQFF. CDR3 in DNA: TGCAGCGTTGATGCGAACGAGCAGTTCTTC.

As regards this clone: The junction does not match germline at one end; this may be a read error. The chain carries TRBV6-1 and TRBJ2-2; TRBD1 or TRBD2 may be the D gene (5 bases each). The CDR3 is 14 residues long. In germline, CDR1 is MNHNS, CDR2 SASEGT. In DNA, the CDR3 is TGTGCCAGCAGTGTATCCGGGACCCCCCGGGGAGCTGTTTTT. As protein: CASSVSGTPRGAVF.

The DNA for the CDR3 is TGCGCCAGCAGCTCTTTGGGGGGGAGGGTCTTCCAAGAGACCCAGTACTTC. Protein: CASSSLGGRVFQETQYF. The gene calls are TRBV5-1 and TRBJ2-5, with 7 bases lining up with TRBD2. Trimming removed 3 bases from V and 1 base from J; junction bases left unmatched: 12. CDR1 and CDR2 from the germline V gene are SGHRS and YFSETQ. The CDR3 length is 17 residues.